These T cell receptor beta chains were read from a single sample in a study of T cell responses to AZD1222 COVID-19 vaccine. Method: immunoSEQ multiplex PCR; TCRdb's copy keeps in-frame clones and lacks some. The data hold 45,000 to 55,000 clones, with roughly 80% observed a single time. The sample here was peripheral blood, taken on day 0 of MenACWY control vaccination. These receptors originate from an adult in good health. The CDR3 runs from the conserved cysteine through the conserved F or W. D genes are given only for firm matches. The size of a clone is reported for some rows only, either as once, few or many, or as a class for expanded clones.

CDR3 length	V gene	clone size	J gene	D gene	CDR3 protein	CDR3 DNA
14	TRBV10-2	few	TRBJ2-7	TRBD1	CASSVQQGAGEQYF	TGCGCCAGCAGTGTGCAACAGGGGGCTGGTGAGCAGTACTTC
13	TRBV2	NA	TRBJ1-2	NA	CASSDQGSYGYTF	TGTGCCAGCAGTGACCAGGGAAGCTATGGCTACACCTTC
17	TRBV9	NA	TRBJ1-6	NA	CASSVGQGWELSSPLHF	TGTGCCAGCAGCGTAGGGCAGGGGTGGGAATTGAGTTCACCCCTCCACTTT
15	TRBV28	NA	TRBJ1-5	NA	CASSLWSNSNQPQHF	TGTGCCAGCAGTTTATGGTCTAATAGCAATCAGCCCCAGCATTTT
16	TRBV2	NA	TRBJ2-3	NA	CASTIRGRGWADTQYF	TGTGCCAGCACTATAAGGGGCAGGGGTTGGGCAGATACGCAGTATTTT
16	TRBV5-1	once	TRBJ1-6	NA	CASSLAGVTYNSPLHF	TGCGCCAGCAGCTTGGCCGGGGTCACCTATAATTCACCCCTCCACTTT
15	TRBV27	few	TRBJ1-5	NA	CASSTGYRSNQPQHF	TGTGCCAGCAGTACGGGATATCGTAGCAATCAGCCCCAGCATTTT
19	TRBV7-9	NA	TRBJ1-4	NA	CASSPPRGFKGATNEKLFF	TGTGCCAGCAGCCCCCCCCGGGGTTTTAAAGGGGCAACTAATGAAAAACTGTTTTTT
16	TRBV7-7	NA	TRBJ2-1	NA	CASSLVVRGTYNEQFF	TGTGCCAGCAGCTTAGTTGTCAGGGGAACCTACAATGAGCAGTTCTTC
14	TRBV15	NA	TRBJ1-5	TRBD1	CATSSGGGSQPQHF	TGTGCCACCAGCTCAGGGGGGGGTAGTCAGCCCCAGCATTTT
14	TRBV28	NA	TRBJ1-5	TRBD1	CASSLLTGFQPQHF	TGTGCCAGCAGTTTACTGACAGGGTTTCAGCCCCAGCATTTT
14	TRBV19	few	TRBJ1-2	NA	CASSIGDIVGGYTF	TGTGCCAGTAGTATAGGTGACATCGTCGGTGGCTACACCTTC
12	TRBV30	NA	TRBJ2-1	NA	CAWSRDHNEQFF	TGTGCCTGGAGCCGGGATCACAATGAGCAGTTCTTC
14	TRBV28	NA	TRBJ1-1	NA	CASSLWGGHTEAFF	TGTGCCAGCAGTTTATGGGGCGGCCACACTGAAGCTTTCTTT
19	TRBV19	NA	TRBJ2-7	TRBD1	CASSSLGGQGGPSSYEQYF	TGTGCCAGTAGTTCCCTGGGGGGACAGGGGGGCCCCAGCTCCTACGAGCAGTACTTC
15	TRBV9	NA	TRBJ2-1	NA	CASSVSPGVYNEQFF	TGTGCCAGCAGCGTATCCCCAGGAGTCTACAATGAGCAGTTCTTC
15	TRBV19	NA	TRBJ1-3	NA	CASTRTGSIANTIYF	TGTGCCAGTACTCGTACAGGGAGCATCGCGAACACCATATATTTT
18	TRBV7-3	NA	TRBJ2-5	NA	CASSLLPGRLIVQETQYF	TGTGCCAGCAGCCTACTTCCGGGCCGATTAATAGTCCAAGAGACCCAGTACTTC
17	TRBV7-6	NA	TRBJ2-2	TRBD1	CASSLGPGGVVTGELFF	TGTGCCAGCAGCTTAGGGCCAGGGGGCGTTGTCACCGGGGAGCTGTTTTTT
15	TRBV3-1/TRBV3-2	NA	TRBJ1-6	NA	CASSPTAGKDSPLHF	TGTGCCAGCAGCCCCACTGCGGGGAAGGATTCACCCCTCCACTTT
14	TRBV30	NA	TRBJ2-1	TRBD2	CAWSVVAGGHEQFF	TGTGCCTGGAGTGTAGTGGCGGGGGGTCATGAGCAGTTCTTC
14	TRBV2	NA	TRBJ1-1	NA	CASSEGEWNTEAFF	TGTGCCAGCAGTGAAGGGGAGTGGAACACTGAAGCTTTCTTT
14	TRBV9	NA	TRBJ2-1	NA	CASTALPSDNEQFF	TGTGCCAGCACCGCATTACCTAGCGACAATGAGCAGTTCTTC
15	TRBV3-1/TRBV3-2	NA	TRBJ1-5	NA	CASGNRGGGGQPQHF	TGTGCCAGCGGCAACCGGGGGGGCGGCGGGCAGCCCCAGCATTTT
15	TRBV6-2/TRBV6-3	NA	TRBJ2-3	NA	CASSPLGTSTDTQYF	TGTGCCAGCAGCCCTCTCGGGACTAGCACAGATACGCAGTATTTT
16	TRBV10-3	few	TRBJ1-5	NA	CAISESMSQAQQPQHF	TGTGCCATCAGTGAGTCGATGTCCCAGGCCCAGCAGCCCCAGCATTTT
14	TRBV5-5	few	TRBJ1-2	NA	CASSLAGANYGYTF	TGTGCCAGCAGCTTGGCAGGGGCTAACTATGGCTACACCTTC
14	TRBV19	NA	TRBJ1-1	NA	CASSINSGAAEAFF	TGTGCCAGTAGTATTAACTCCGGGGCAGCTGAAGCTTTCTTT
15	TRBV6-5	NA	TRBJ1-6	TRBD1	CASSYSTGGNSPLHF	TGTGCCAGCAGTTACTCGACAGGGGGTAATTCACCCCTCCACTTT
14	TRBV24-1	NA	TRBJ1-4	TRBD1	CATSDRGQGEKLFF	TGTGCCACCAGTGACAGGGGGCAAGGAGAAAAACTGTTTTTT
20	TRBV19	NA	TRBJ2-7	TRBD2	CASSFDILPLLSGKVYEQYF	TGTGCCAGTAGTTTCGACATCCTACCCCTCCTCAGCGGGAAGGTCTACGAGCAGTACTTC
16	TRBV4-1	few	TRBJ1-2	TRBD1	CASSQDLGQGAGGYTF	TGCGCCAGCAGCCAAGATTTGGGACAGGGGGCGGGTGGCTACACCTTC
14	TRBV5-3	few	TRBJ1-2	NA	CARSLAGRNYGYTF	TGTGCCAGAAGCTTGGCAGGGAGGAACTATGGCTACACCTTC
12	TRBV6-5	NA	TRBJ1-2	NA	CASSWTSYGYTF	TGTGCCAGCTCTTGGACATCCTATGGCTACACCTTC
16	TRBV9	few	TRBJ2-1	NA	CASSVSAGGLLNEQFF	TGTGCCAGCAGCGTATCTGCGGGCGGACTTCTCAATGAGCAGTTCTTC
12	TRBV11-1	NA	TRBJ2-5	NA	CASSLGGKTQYF	TGTGCCAGCAGCTTGGGCGGCAAGACCCAGTACTTC
15	TRBV28	once	TRBJ1-1	TRBD1	CASSLWTGRNTEAFF	TGTGCCAGCAGTTTATGGACAGGGAGGAACACTGAAGCTTTCTTT
11	TRBV6-1	once	TRBJ1-1	NA	CASSEERPSQF	TGTGCCAGCAGTGAAGAGAGGCCTTCACAATTT
15	TRBV6-4	NA	TRBJ1-5	NA	CASSEKGGEGQPQHF	TGTGCCAGCAGTGAGAAGGGAGGGGAGGGTCAGCCCCAGCATTTT
15	TRBV28	NA	TRBJ2-7	NA	CASSLQGQGVNEQYF	TGTGCCAGCAGTTTACAAGGGCAGGGAGTCAACGAGCAGTACTTC
16	TRBV7-8	few	TRBJ1-2	TRBD1	CASSGHRGLANYGYTF	TGTGCCAGCAGCGGACACAGGGGTCTAGCTAACTATGGCTACACCTTC
14	TRBV11-2	NA	TRBJ1-4	NA	CASSLATRNEKLFF	TGTGCCAGCAGCTTAGCTACCCGAAATGAAAAACTGTTTTTT